What follows is one T cell receptor (beta chain) and its context. The CDR3 spans 14 residues. V lost 7 bases to trimming and J lost 8 bases; unmatched junction nucleotides: 6. Germline V gene data show CDR1 as SQVTM and CDR2 as ANQGSEA. The source of the sample is a study of T cell changes during pregnancy in multiple sclerosis. Repertoires were generated with immunoSEQ multiplex PCR, while TCRdb's copy carries only in-frame clones and drops some. The table records around 95,000 clones, 94% of them present only once. Sample: peripheral blood, taken after pregnancy. The TCR sequence derives from a female donor in good health, enrolled as a control in a pregnancy study. This chain uses TRBV29-1 with TRBJ2-1, with TRBD2 matching 15 bases. CDR3 protein: CSARTSGRAHEQFF. The CDR3 DNA is TGCAGCGCACGGACTAGCGGGAGGGCCCATGAGCAGTTCTTC.